One sample yielded the 32 T cell receptor beta chains listed below, sequenced in a study of siplizumab effects on memory and regulatory T cells (dated by TCRdb to about 2019). The protocol used for the library was the immunoSEQ multiplex PCR assay. The table was pulled from immuneACCESS by TCRdb, which kept in-frame rearrangements only. Such tables lose some clones; where checked, under half of the loss comes from unresolved V genes, and the rest has no known cause. In all, the sample holds roughly 100,000 clones, and roughly nine tenths of those were seen once. The ten largest account for around 1.1% of the sample. Sequencing was carried out using CD4+ T cells sorted from blood. The receptors originated from a human donor in good health.

The CDR3 DNA sequence: TGTGCCAGCAGCTTACGAAACACCGGGGAGCTGTTTTTT. Its protein product is CASSLRNTGELFF. The genes are TRBV11-2 and TRBJ2-2, with D uncertain. Deletions cut 2 bases from V and 2 bases from J, with 3 bases between. Germline-derived CDR1 and CDR2 are SGHAT and FQNNGV. The CDR3 consists of 13 residues.

V gene TRBV5-1 combines with J gene TRBJ2-3; D may be TRBD1 or TRBD2 (7 bases each). Between the trimmed V and J ends, which lost 0 bases and 2 bases, there was a span of 22 bases. CDR1 SGHRS and CDR2 YFSETQ come from the germline V gene. CDR3 length: 19 amino acids. This CDR3 is CASSLGWLAGEGATDTQYF. CDR3 sequence (DNA): TGCGCCAGCAGCTTGGGGTGGCTGGCGGGAGAGGGGGCCACAGATACGCAGTATTTT. Full variable domain (rest looked up from reference TRBV5-1 and TRBJ2-3): KAGVTQTPRYLIKTRGQQVTLSCSPISGHRSVSWYQQTPGQGLQFLFEYFSETQRNKGNFPGRFSGRQFSNSRSEMNVSTLELGDSALYLCASSLGWLAGEGATDTQYFGPGTRLTVL.

This clone was seen just once. The chain couples TRBV7-6 to TRBJ1-1; D possibly corresponds to TRBD1 (6 bases). Germline-derived CDR1 and CDR2 are SGHVS and FNYEAQ. This CDR3 has 13 residues. The V and J ends lost 1 base and 4 bases respectively, with 7 bases between them. CDR3 sequence (DNA): TGTGCCAGCAGCTTAGGGACAGCCACTGAAGCTTTCTTT. It codes for CASSLGTATEAFF.

The gene calls are TRBV2 and TRBJ2-1, with TRBD1 as a possible D gene (5 bases). The CDR3 contains 14 residues. Germline V gene data show CDR1 as SNHLY and CDR2 as FYNNEI. V was pared by 7 bases and J by 4 bases, with 14 bases between. Written as DNA, the CDR3 is TGTGCCAGCACACGACAGAAGACTTACAATGAGCAGTTCTTC. Translation: CASTRQKTYNEQFF.

The V gene is TRBV28, the J gene TRBJ2-5, with 7 bases matching TRBD1. Germline trimming cut 6 bases from V and 5 bases from J; bases unmatched to any gene: 12. This CDR3 has 15 amino acids. From germline, CDR1 is MDHEN and CDR2 SYDVKM. The CDR3 loop is CASSILQGTGETQYF. The CDR3, as DNA: TGTGCCAGCAGCATCCTACAGGGGACGGGGGAGACCCAGTACTTC.

The chain has TRBV14 and TRBJ1-2; the match to TRBD1 covers 7 bases. There are 14 residues in the CDR3. J lost 4 bases, V lost 4 bases, and 6 bases had no gene match. Germline CDR1 and CDR2: SGHDN and FVKESK. The CDR3 DNA reads as TGTGCCAGCAGCCGACAGGGCGTCCCCTATGGCTACACCTTC. This sequence encodes CASSRQGVPYGYTF.

The rearrangement links TRBV2 to TRBJ2-2; 9 positions match TRBD2. The CDR3 has 14 amino acids. Germline V gives CDR1 SNHLY, CDR2 FYNNEI. V dropped 6 bases and J dropped 5; count of bases not matched to a gene: 4. Written as DNA, the CDR3 is TGTGCCAGCAGCCTAGCGGGAAGTACCGGGGAGCTGTTTTTT. Translation gives CASSLAGSTGELFF.

The genes are TRBV6-5 and TRBJ1-1; no clear D. V lost 6 bases, J lost 1 base, and 15 bases lay in between. The CDR3 sequence is 15 residues long. CDR1 and CDR2 (germline): MNHEY, SVGAGI. The CDR3 region is CASSRPSRSNTEAFF. The DNA for the CDR3 is TGTGCCAGCAGCCGCCCCTCGAGGTCGAACACTGAAGCTTTCTTT.

The chain combines TRBV5-1 with TRBJ2-5; perhaps TRBD1 as D (5 bases). CDR1 and CDR2 from the germline V gene are SGHRS and YFSETQ. This CDR3 region has 15 residues. The V gene lost 0 bases and the J gene lost 1 base, with 10 bases spanning the gap. The CDR3 coding sequence is TGCGCCAGCAGCTTGGCTGCAGGGTTCCAAGAGACCCAGTACTTC. This sequence encodes CASSLAAGFQETQYF.

The V call is TRBV6-5, the J call TRBJ2-7, with 8 positions matching TRBD2. Germline V gene data show CDR1 as MNHEY and CDR2 as SVGAGI. CDR3 length equals 15 residues. The V and J ends lost 6 bases and 2 bases, in that order; junction bases with no gene match: 9. CDR3 sequence (DNA): TGTGCCAGCAGCCCAAATAGCGGGGCAACCTACGAGCAGTACTTC. Translating it yields CASSPNSGATYEQYF.

The V gene is TRBV6-5, the J gene TRBJ1-2; 7 bases fit TRBD1. V dropped 4 bases and J dropped 2; count of bases not matched to a gene: 4. This CDR3 contains 14 residues. Germline CDR1 is MNHEY and CDR2 is SVGAGI. CDR3 sequence (DNA): TGTGCCAGCAGTTTGCGGGACAGCAACTATGGCTACACCTTC. Residues: CASSLRDSNYGYTF.

The chain employs TRBV7-2 and TRBJ2-2; D is ambiguous. Trimming stripped 2 bases from V and 5 bases from J, with 12 bases between. Looked up from germline, CDR1 is SGHTA and CDR2 is FQGNSA. This CDR3 is built from 15 residues. As DNA, the CDR3 is TGTGCCAGCAGCTTAATATTCGGGCGGACCGGGGAGCTGTTTTTT. Amino acid sequence: CASSLIFGRTGELFF.

J is TRBJ1-2 and V is TRBV18; TRBD1 matches 8 bases. Germline CDR1 is KGHSH and CDR2 is LQKENI. The CDR3 runs 15 residues. V shed 3 bases, J shed 6 bases, and the junction held 9 bases outside the gene matches. CDR3 sequence reads: CASSPQGAKLNGYTF. The CDR3 DNA reads as TGTGCCAGCTCACCGCAGGGGGCGAAGTTGAATGGCTACACCTTC.

V is TRBV5-4 and J is TRBJ2-3; 8 positions match TRBD2. Germline assignment: CDR1 SGHNT and CDR2 YYREEE (reference sequence). The CDR3 is made up of 16 amino acids. V shed 4 bases, J shed 1 base, and the junction held 8 bases outside the gene matches. CDR3 coding DNA: TGTGCCAGCAGCCATAAACGGGAGGGCCGCACAGATACGCAGTATTTT. It specifies CASSHKREGRTDTQYF.

The chain has TRBV9 and TRBJ2-2, with D possibly TRBD1 on 6 matching bases. Trimming pared 3 bases from V and 10 bases from J, leaving 19 bases between. The CDR3 consists of 15 residues. The germline V gene has CDR1 SGDLS and CDR2 YYNGEE. Here the CDR3 reads CASSATHRQVVELFF. DNA for the CDR3: TGTGCCAGCAGCGCGACTCACCGACAGGTTGTGGAGCTGTTTTTT. The variable domain in full, with the rest retrieved from reference TRBV9 and TRBJ2-2, is DSGVTQTPKHLITATGQRVTLRCSPRSGDLSVYWYQQSLDQGLQFLIQYYNGEERAKGNILERFSAQQFPDLHSELNLSSLELGDSALYFCASSATHRQVVELFFGEGSRLTVL.

This CDR3 is CASRTGGEGQPQHF. CDR3 coding DNA: TGTGCCAGCAGGACAGGGGGCGAAGGTCAGCCCCAGCATTTT. The rearrangement links TRBV28 to TRBJ1-5, with 10 bases matching TRBD1. The CDR3 has 14 amino acids. With 6 bases clipped from V and 6 bases from J, the junction kept 5 bases outside the gene matches. Germline assignment: CDR1 MDHEN and CDR2 SYDVKM.

The chain is built from TRBV2 and TRBJ1-2, with TRBD1 matching over 7 bases. Looked up from germline, CDR1 is SNHLY and CDR2 is FYNNEI. This CDR3 contains 14 residues. V trimming: 5 bases; J trimming: 7 bases; junction bases outside the gene matches: 10. The CDR3 spells CASSWSGGISGYTF. As DNA, the CDR3 is TGTGCCAGCAGTTGGTCAGGGGGGATAAGTGGCTACACCTTC.

The rearrangement joins TRBV28 to TRBJ2-3, with 8 bases fitting TRBD1. The V and J ends lost 5 bases and 4 bases, in that order; junction bases with no gene match: 2. This CDR3 is 13 amino acids long. CDR1 and CDR2 (germline): MDHEN, SYDVKM. This chain's CDR3 is CASSLRGPDTQYF. The CDR3 region has the DNA TGTGCCAGCAGTCTCAGGGGGCCAGATACGCAGTATTTT.

The gene calls are TRBV28 and TRBJ2-1; D possibly corresponds to TRBD1 (6 bases). The V and J ends lost 6 bases and 10 bases respectively, with 13 bases between them. CDR1 is MDHEN, CDR2 SYDVKM, per germline. The CDR3 sequence is 12 residues long. This CDR3 is CASRSRQVEQFF. Here the CDR3 DNA reads TGTGCCAGCAGATCTCGACAGGTAGAGCAGTTCTTC.

The chain has TRBV5-3 and TRBJ2-3; 11 nucleotides match TRBD1. TRBV5-3 is given ORF status, its function remaining uncertain. The CDR3 spans 19 residues. V was clipped by 4 bases and J by 4 bases; unmatched bases: 17. The CDR3 DNA reads TGTGCCAGAAGCCACCCGGACAGGGGGCGAGGGGGGGCCGCAGATACGCAGTATTTT. Translation gives CARSHPDRGRGGAADTQYF.

The chain has TRBV28 and TRBJ2-7; 8 bases are a match to TRBD1. Germline V gene data show CDR1 as MDHEN and CDR2 as SYDVKM. With 5 bases clipped from V and 5 bases from J, the junction kept 11 bases outside the gene matches. This CDR3 is built from 15 residues. The CDR3 coding sequence is TGTGCCAGCAGTAGACCAGGGGGCACTTCAAACGAGCAGTACTTC. This sequence encodes CASSRPGGTSNEQYF.

The chain has TRBV4-1 and TRBJ2-1; perhaps TRBD2 as D (5 bases). The germline V and J ends were trimmed by 4 bases and 0 bases, with 10 bases remaining between them. The germline gives CDR1 MGHRA, CDR2 YSYEKL. The CDR3 contains 15 residues. Written as DNA, the CDR3 is TGCGCCAGCAGCCTCCTGACTAACTCCTACAATGAGCAGTTCTTC. The encoded protein is CASSLLTNSYNEQFF.

The chain recombines TRBV10-1 with TRBJ1-1; TRBD1 might be the D (5 bases). The length of the CDR3 is 13 residues. The V and J ends lost 2 bases and 7 bases respectively, with 11 bases between them. CDR1 is WNHNN and CDR2 is SYGVQD in the germline V gene (reference sequence). CDR3 region: CASSELTASEAFF. CDR3 DNA: TGCGCCAGCAGTGAGCTGACAGCAAGTGAAGCTTTCTTT.

The gene calls are TRBV6-5 and TRBJ2-2; no reliable D call. The CDR3 runs to 14 residues. V was trimmed by 3 bases and J by 6 bases, leaving 11 bases between them. CDR1 and CDR2 from the germline V gene are MNHEY and SVGAGI. Written as DNA, the CDR3 is TGTGCCAGCAGTTATAAAGGGATGGCCGGGGAGCTGTTTTTT. Its protein is CASSYKGMAGELFF.

The J gene is TRBJ2-1, the V gene TRBV5-1; TRBD2 matches 12 bases. The junction had 6 bases not matched to a gene; V was cut back by 4 bases and J by 7 bases. The CDR3 consists of 15 residues. Per germline, CDR1 SGHRS and CDR2 YFSETQ. DNA for the CDR3: TGCGCCAGCAGCCGACTAGCGGGAGCGCGAAATGAGCAGTTCTTC. Translated, it gives CASSRLAGARNEQFF.

Only one count was recorded for this clone. The chain links TRBV6-1 to TRBJ2-7; 9 positions match TRBD2. This CDR3 contains 13 residues. The trim removed 6 bases at V and 6 bases at J, leaving 6 bases unmatched. Germline assignment: CDR1 MNHNS and CDR2 SASEGT. DNA for the CDR3: TGTGCCAGCAGAGTAGCGGGAGTGGGCGAGCAGTACTTC. Protein product: CASRVAGVGEQYF.

J is TRBJ2-7 and V is TRBV6-5; TRBD1 matches at 7 bases. Trimming cost V 6 bases and J 2 bases; bases outside gene matches: 7. The CDR3 consists of 14 residues. Germline CDR1 and CDR2: MNHEY and SVGAGI. The CDR3 region has the DNA TGTGCCAGCAGGCCACAGGGGACCCCCTACGAGCAGTACTTC. This codes for CASRPQGTPYEQYF.

This clone was counted between two and nine times. The V call is TRBV18, the J call TRBJ2-7, with a tentative D call TRBD1 (7 bases). CDR3 size: 16 residues. Deletions cut 1 base from V and 2 bases from J, with 15 bases between. Germline CDR1 reads KGHSH; CDR2 reads LQKENI. The CDR3 nucleotides are TGTGCCAGCTCACCACTATCCAGGGGGGCCACCTACGAGCAGTACTTC. Its protein product is CASSPLSRGATYEQYF.

The chain couples TRBV2 to TRBJ1-1; D is undetermined. This CDR3 region has 14 residues. V lost 8 bases and J 0 bases, leaving 13 bases between the germline ends. The V gene's germline CDR1 is SNHLY and CDR2 FYNNEI. The CDR3 reads CASRVRTMNTEAFF. The CDR3 nucleotides read TGTGCCAGCCGGGTCCGGACCATGAACACTGAAGCTTTCTTT.

This chain uses TRBV28 with TRBJ2-3; 8 positions agree with TRBD1. Losses at the gene ends were 5 bases for V and 2 bases for J; bases not matched to a gene: 9. Germline lookup yields CDR1 MDHEN and CDR2 SYDVKM. This CDR3 is built from 16 residues. DNA for the CDR3: TGTGCCAGCAGTGATCCCCGACAGGGGATCACAGATACGCAGTATTTT. It is translated as CASSDPRQGITDTQYF.

In this sample, this clone turned up once. The chain couples TRBV28 to TRBJ2-1, with no clear D. The germline CDR1 and CDR2 sequences are MDHEN and SYDVKM. The CDR3 contains 14 residues. Trimming cost V 7 bases and J 7 bases, with 17 bases left between them. CDR3 loop: CASIKSAALNEQFF. CDR3 bases: TGTGCCAGCATCAAATCGGCAGCCCTGAATGAGCAGTTCTTC.

The rearrangement joins TRBV12-5 to TRBJ1-2; D ambiguous. Germline lookup yields CDR1 LGHNT and CDR2 FRNRAP. This CDR3 contains 10 residues. CDR3 coding DNA: TGTGCCCGAGCTAACTATGGCTACACCTTC. As protein: CARANYGYTF.